This TCR beta chain was sequenced for a study of memory CD4+ T cells and cytomegalovirus serostatus. The sort gate was single viable CD3+CD4+CD8-CD45RO+ cells for memory CD4+ T cells. The table came from immunoSEQ multiplex PCR; TCRdb's copy has only in-frame clones and leaves some out. This sample yields about 82,000 clones, of which around 80% are seen a single time; nearly 0.8% belongs to the top ten. Sequenced material: memory CD4+ T cells from blood. This receptor was obtained from an adult in good health and CMV-seronegative.

CDR3 region: CAWAIGLAGGPYQFF. In DNA form, the CDR3 reads TGTGCCTGGGCCATAGGACTAGCGGGGGGGCCGTATCAGTTCTTC. This chain links TRBV30 with TRBJ2-1; 15 positions agree with TRBD2. The germline V gene encodes CDR1 GTSNPN and CDR2 SVGIG (reference sequence). Trimming at V came to 5 bases and at J to 13 bases, leaving 12 bases not matched to a gene. The CDR3 consists of 15 residues.